The 23 T cell receptor beta chains listed next were all sequenced from one sample in a study of CD8 T cells in ankylosing spondylitis. Overall study findings and caveats: Ankylosing spondylitis blood appeared to carry a characteristic TCR beta motif of several highly homologous variants.

These receptors' antigens are unknown. One entry per CDR3 protein, called by TCRdb with MiXCR from the 5' RACE reads. In the table there are 200,000 to 250,000 distinct CDR3 sequences, around 20% of which are singletons. The sample taken for sequencing was blood, either unsorted or a sorted T cell fraction (not recorded which). Every receptor here comes from a male donor with ankylosing spondylitis.

The genes are TRBV7-9 and TRBJ2-7, with TRBD1 matching over 9 bases. Germline CDR1 reads SEHNR; CDR2 reads FQNEAQ (reference sequence). The CDR3 is 17 amino acids. The junction had 12 bases not matched to a gene; V was cut back by 3 bases and J by 3 bases. The CDR3 DNA follows: TGTGCCAGCAGCTTTCGGATTCCGGGACAGGGCCTCTACGAGCAGTACTTC. Translation: CASSFRIPGQGLYEQYF.

In its sample, this clonotype was seen a few times. The V call is TRBV20-1, the J call TRBJ2-7; 8 bases line up with TRBD1. Germline CDR1 and CDR2: DFQATT and SNEGSKA (reference sequence). This CDR3 region has 14 residues. J was trimmed by 4 bases and V by 2 bases; bases with no gene match: 7. The CDR3 DNA follows: TGCAGTGCTAGAATAATTGGACAGGGTTACGAGCAGTACTTC. This sequence encodes CSARIIGQGYEQYF.

V usage is TRBV4-1 and J usage is TRBJ1-5; TRBD1 matches at 7 bases. This CDR3 is built from 15 residues. Losses at the gene ends were 2 bases for V and 4 bases for J; bases not matched to a gene: 5. CDR1 and CDR2 (germline): MGHRA, YSYEKL. The CDR3 reads CASSQSQGGNQPQHF. In DNA, the CDR3 is TGCGCCAGCAGCCAATCTCAGGGGGGGAATCAGCCCCAGCATTTT.

The CDR3 nucleotides read TGCGCCAGCAGCCCCACAGGATTAGCGGGGGGGGAAGAGACCCAGTACTTC. It encodes CASSPTGLAGGEETQYF. The rearrangement links TRBV4-1 to TRBJ2-5, with 11 bases that match TRBD2. Losses at the gene ends were 4 bases for V and 3 bases for J; bases not matched to a gene: 10. Germline V gene data show CDR1 as MGHRA and CDR2 as YSYEKL. This CDR3 comprises 17 residues.

J is TRBJ2-5 and V is TRBV20-1, with D possibly being TRBD1 (5 bases). The CDR3 has 12 amino acids. Looked up from germline, CDR1 is DFQATT and CDR2 is SNEGSKA (reference sequence). V was clipped by 0 bases and J by 3 bases, with 5 bases between them. The CDR3 DNA sequence: TGCAGTGCTAGAGACAGGGAAGAGACCCAGTACTTC. Translated, it gives CSARDREETQYF.

This clonotype was observed a few times. The chain uses TRBV10-2 and TRBJ1-6; D is unclear. CDR3 length: 13 amino acids. CDR1 and CDR2 from the germline V gene are WSHSY and SAAADI. V lost 4 bases to trimming and J lost 4 bases, with 5 bases between them. Written as DNA, the CDR3 is TGCGCCAGCAGTGTTGAGTATAATTCACCCCTCCACTTT. Protein product: CASSVEYNSPLHF.

This clonotype came up a few times. The genes are TRBV7-9 and TRBJ2-7; no clear D. CDR1 and CDR2 (germline): SEHNR, FQNEAQ (reference sequence). The CDR3 sequence is 16 residues long. Trimming removed 1 base at V and 6 bases at J, with 19 bases between. The CDR3 DNA is TGTGCCAGCAGCTTAGGCCCGGACCTGTTAGGAAGCGAGCAGTACTTC. This sequence encodes CASSLGPDLLGSEQYF.

The gene calls are TRBV6-2 or TRBV6-3 and TRBJ1-1, with D possibly TRBD1 on 5 matching bases. Germline values: CDR1 MNHEY, CDR2 SVGEGT. V lost 2 bases and J 4 bases, leaving 17 bases between the germline ends. CDR3 length: 16 amino acids. The CDR3 DNA reads as TGTGCCAGCAGTTACCCGCCAGCAGGGCTAGCCACTGAAGCTTTCTTT. It specifies CASSYPPAGLATEAFF.

The rearrangement uses TRBV6-2 or TRBV6-3 and TRBJ2-1; D is perhaps TRBD2 (5 bases). Between the trimmed V and J ends, which lost 4 bases and 0 bases, there was a span of 13 bases. This CDR3 is built from 16 residues. In germline, CDR1 is MNHEY, CDR2 SVGEGT. The CDR3 here is CASSFSSVSSYNEQFF. CDR3 nucleotide sequence: TGTGCCAGCAGTTTCAGTAGCGTAAGCTCCTACAATGAGCAGTTCTTC.

This clonotype was seen a handful of times. V usage is TRBV5-6 and J usage is TRBJ1-6; TRBD1 is a possible D gene (5 bases). The CDR3 has 12 amino acids. Between the trimmed V and J ends, which lost 4 bases and 14 bases, there was a span of 13 bases. Germline assignment: CDR1 SGHDT and CDR2 YYEEEE. The CDR3 region is CASSTQGFTLHF. In nucleotides, the CDR3 is TGTGCCAGCAGCACCCAGGGTTTCACCCTCCACTTT.

This clonotype was seen many times. V and J are TRBV29-1 and TRBJ2-1; D gene unclear. CDR3 length: 14 amino acids. Trimming took 7 bases from V and 4 from J, leaving 17 bases between them. Germline CDR1 SQVTM, CDR2 ANQGSEA. The CDR3 sequence is CSARGWESYNEQFF. For the CDR3, the DNA is TGCAGCGCCCGTGGGTGGGAATCATACAATGAGCAGTTCTTC.

This clonotype turned up a few times. J is TRBJ2-2 and V is TRBV27; no clear D. Germline V gene sequence: CDR1 MNHEY, CDR2 SMNVEV (reference sequence). Between the trimmed V and J ends, which lost 1 base and 4 bases, there was a span of 4 bases. The CDR3 is 13 amino acids. The CDR3, as DNA: TGTGCCAGCAGTTTATTTAGCACCGGGGAGCTGTTTTTT. As protein: CASSLFSTGELFF.

In nucleotides, the CDR3 is TGTGCCAGCAGTCCTCCCTATCGAGCGGGGGGAATAGATACGCAGTATTTT. The encoded protein is CASSPPYRAGGIDTQYF. This chain links TRBV27 with TRBJ2-3; 9 bases agree with TRBD2. Trimming cost V 5 bases and J 5 bases; bases outside gene matches: 14. The CDR3 sequence is 17 residues long. In germline, CDR1 is MNHEY, CDR2 SMNVEV (reference sequence).

This chain uses TRBV19 with TRBJ1-6; D gene uncertain. This CDR3 is 13 amino acids long. The V and J ends lost 5 bases and 4 bases respectively, with 6 bases between them. Germline V gene sequence: CDR1 LNHDA, CDR2 SQIVND (reference sequence). CDR3: CASSPGYNSPLHF. As DNA, the CDR3 is TGTGCCAGTAGTCCGGGTTATAATTCACCCCTCCACTTT.

The V call is TRBV18, the J call TRBJ2-3, with a possible D match to TRBD1 (6 bases). V lost 0 bases to trimming and J lost 4 bases, with 23 bases between them. The length of the CDR3 is 19 residues. Germline values: CDR1 KGHSH, CDR2 LQKENI. CDR3 coding DNA: TGTGCCAGCTCACCACCGGTCGGACAGTCTACCGCGTCGGCAGATACGCAGTATTTT. Its translation: CASSPPVGQSTASADTQYF.

This clonotype has more than one count but fewer than ten. The V call is TRBV2, the J call TRBJ2-7; weak D call: TRBD2 (6 bases). Trimming took off 3 bases at V and 4 bases at J, with 10 bases between the two ends. Germline V lookup: CDR1 SNHLY, CDR2 FYNNEI. The CDR3 is made up of 13 amino acids. CDR3 sequence: CASSDTAGYEQYF. The CDR3 DNA reads TGTGCCAGCAGTGACACGGCGGGATACGAGCAGTACTTC.

This clonotype has just a few counts. This chain uses TRBV9 with TRBJ2-1; no reliable D call. The CDR3 is made up of 14 amino acids. Germline-derived CDR1 and CDR2 are SGDLS and YYNGEE. V shed 3 bases and J shed 6 bases, with 13 bases lying between them. DNA for the CDR3: TGTGCCAGCAGCGGTCCGGGCGGAAGCAATGAGCAGTTCTTC. Encoded protein: CASSGPGGSNEQFF.

This clonotype was counted a few times. This chain links TRBV10-3 with TRBJ2-1, with D unresolved. CDR1 is ENHRY, CDR2 SYGVKD, per germline. V was shortened by 0 bases and J by 3 bases, with 6 bases between the two germline ends. This CDR3 comprises 14 residues. CDR3 in DNA: TGTGCCATCAGTGAGTCTGGAAACTACAATGAGCAGTTCTTC. Its protein is CAISESGNYNEQFF.

This chain joins TRBV27 and TRBJ2-1; 9 bases agree with TRBD2. The CDR3 loop spans 16 amino acids. From germline, CDR1 is MNHEY and CDR2 SMNVEV (reference sequence). J lost 2 bases, V lost 0 bases, and 2 bases had no gene match. CDR3 amino acids: CASSLSSGSTYNEQFF. Written as DNA, the CDR3 is TGTGCCAGCAGTTTATCTAGCGGGAGTACCTACAATGAGCAGTTCTTC.

This clonotype was counted only a few times. The chain couples TRBV27 to TRBJ2-1, with D uncertain. The CDR3 is 14 amino acids. V was trimmed by 2 bases and J by 8 bases, leaving 13 bases between them. Looked up from germline, CDR1 is MNHEY and CDR2 is SMNVEV (reference sequence). The CDR3 here is CASSLLLDLDEQFF. The CDR3 DNA sequence: TGTGCCAGCAGTTTACTCCTCGATCTGGATGAGCAGTTCTTC.

The chain combines TRBV28 with TRBJ2-3, with a weak D call TRBD1 (5 bases). CDR1 MDHEN and CDR2 SYDVKM come from the germline V gene. The CDR3 loop spans 15 amino acids. V was shortened by 1 base and J by 1 base, with 9 bases between the two germline ends. In DNA form, the CDR3 reads TGTGCCAGCAGTTTATATGTCAGGGGCACAGATACGCAGTATTTT. It encodes CASSLYVRGTDTQYF.

The rearrangement joins TRBV7-8 to TRBJ2-2; 8 bases are a match to TRBD2. Looked up from germline, CDR1 is SGHVS and CDR2 is FQNEAQ. This CDR3 is built from 19 residues. J lost 1 base, V lost 1 base, and 11 bases had no gene match. The CDR3 bases are TGTGCCAGCAGCTTAGGTATCGGAGCGGGAGAGGGGAACACCGGGGAGCTGTTTTTT. Amino acids: CASSLGIGAGEGNTGELFF.

This clonotype was counted a few times. CDR3: CAISGRTSGQETQYF. The CDR3 region has the DNA TGTGCCATCAGTGGGAGGACTAGCGGGCAAGAGACCCAGTACTTC. The chain employs TRBV10-3 and TRBJ2-5, with 11 positions matching TRBD2. This CDR3 comprises 15 residues. Trimming removed 4 bases from V and 2 bases from J; junction bases left unmatched: 3. CDR1 and CDR2 from the germline V gene are ENHRY and SYGVKD.